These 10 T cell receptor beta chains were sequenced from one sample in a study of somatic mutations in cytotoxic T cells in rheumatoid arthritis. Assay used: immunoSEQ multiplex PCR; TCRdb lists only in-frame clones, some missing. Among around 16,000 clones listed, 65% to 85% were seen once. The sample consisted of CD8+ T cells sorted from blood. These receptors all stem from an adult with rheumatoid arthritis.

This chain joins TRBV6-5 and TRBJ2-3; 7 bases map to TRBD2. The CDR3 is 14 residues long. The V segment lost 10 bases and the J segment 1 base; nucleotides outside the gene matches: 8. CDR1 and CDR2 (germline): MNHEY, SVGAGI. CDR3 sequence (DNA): TGTGCCACCCGTCCGGGAGGCGGCACAGATACGCAGTATTTT. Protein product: CATRPGGGTDTQYF.

The CDR3 DNA follows: TGTGCCAGCAGCTTAGCCGGGAACACTGAAGCTTTCTTT. Translating it yields CASSLAGNTEAFF. The chain carries TRBV13 and TRBJ1-1; D is unclear. Trimming took 1 base from V and 1 from J, leaving 4 bases between them. Germline V gives CDR1 PRHDT, CDR2 FYEKMQ (reference sequence). This CDR3 is built from 13 residues.

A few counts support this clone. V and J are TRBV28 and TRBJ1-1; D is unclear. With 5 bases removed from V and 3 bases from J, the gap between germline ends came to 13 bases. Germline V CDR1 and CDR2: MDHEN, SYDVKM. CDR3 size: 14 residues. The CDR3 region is CASSPLERHTEAFF. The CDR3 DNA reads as TGTGCCAGCAGTCCCCTTGAGAGACACACTGAAGCTTTCTTT.

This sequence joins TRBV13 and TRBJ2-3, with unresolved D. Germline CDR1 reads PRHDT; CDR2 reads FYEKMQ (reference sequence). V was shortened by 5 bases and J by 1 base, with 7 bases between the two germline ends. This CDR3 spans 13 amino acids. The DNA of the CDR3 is TGTGCCAGCAGCCTTTCAGGCACAGATACGCAGTATTTT. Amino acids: CASSLSGTDTQYF.

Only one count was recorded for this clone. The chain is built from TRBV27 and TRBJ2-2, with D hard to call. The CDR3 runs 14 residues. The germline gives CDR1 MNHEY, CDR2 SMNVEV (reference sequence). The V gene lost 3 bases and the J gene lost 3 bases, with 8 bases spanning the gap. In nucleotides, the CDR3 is TGTGCCAGCAGTTTTAACGTTCACACCGGGGAGCTGTTTTTT. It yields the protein CASSFNVHTGELFF.

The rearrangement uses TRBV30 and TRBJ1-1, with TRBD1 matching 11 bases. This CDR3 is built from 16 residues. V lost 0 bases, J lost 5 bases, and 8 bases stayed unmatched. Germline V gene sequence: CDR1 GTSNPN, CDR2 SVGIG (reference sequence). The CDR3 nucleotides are TGTGCCTGGAGTGTACTTGGGGGACAGGGGGATACTGAAGCTTTCTTT. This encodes CAWSVLGGQGDTEAFF.

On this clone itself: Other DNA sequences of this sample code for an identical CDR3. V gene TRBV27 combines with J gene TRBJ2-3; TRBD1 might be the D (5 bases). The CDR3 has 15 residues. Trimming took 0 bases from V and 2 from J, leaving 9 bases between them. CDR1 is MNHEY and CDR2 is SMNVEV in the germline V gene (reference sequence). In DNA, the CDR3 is TGTGCCAGCAGTTTATCGTTTGGGGCCACAGATACGCAGTATTTT. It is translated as CASSLSFGATDTQYF.

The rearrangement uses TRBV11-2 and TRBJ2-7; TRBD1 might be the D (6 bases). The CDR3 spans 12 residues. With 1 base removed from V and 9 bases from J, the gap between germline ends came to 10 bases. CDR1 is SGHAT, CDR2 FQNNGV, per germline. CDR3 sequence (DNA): TGTGCCAGCAGCTTAGGTCAGGGGTGGCAGTACTTC. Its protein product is CASSLGQGWQYF. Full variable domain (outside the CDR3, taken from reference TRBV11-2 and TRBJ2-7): EAGVAQSPRYKIIEKRQSVAFWCNPISGHATLYWYQQILGQGPKLLIQFQNNGVVDDSQLPKDRFSAERLKGVDSTLKIQPAKLEDSAVYLCASSLGQGWQYFGPGTRLTVT.

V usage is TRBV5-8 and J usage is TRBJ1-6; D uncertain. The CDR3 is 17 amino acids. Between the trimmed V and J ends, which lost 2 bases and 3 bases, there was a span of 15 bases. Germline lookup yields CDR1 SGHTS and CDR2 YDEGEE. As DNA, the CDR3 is TGTGCCAGCAGCTTCCAGCGTGTGAGGCGCTATAATTCACCCCTCCACTTT. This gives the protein CASSFQRVRRYNSPLHF.

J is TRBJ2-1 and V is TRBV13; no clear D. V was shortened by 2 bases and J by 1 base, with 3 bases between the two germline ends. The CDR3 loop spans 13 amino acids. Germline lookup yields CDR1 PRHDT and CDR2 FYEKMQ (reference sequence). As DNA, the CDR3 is TGTGCCAGCAGCTTAAATTCCTACAATGAGCAGTTCTTC. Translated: CASSLNSYNEQFF.